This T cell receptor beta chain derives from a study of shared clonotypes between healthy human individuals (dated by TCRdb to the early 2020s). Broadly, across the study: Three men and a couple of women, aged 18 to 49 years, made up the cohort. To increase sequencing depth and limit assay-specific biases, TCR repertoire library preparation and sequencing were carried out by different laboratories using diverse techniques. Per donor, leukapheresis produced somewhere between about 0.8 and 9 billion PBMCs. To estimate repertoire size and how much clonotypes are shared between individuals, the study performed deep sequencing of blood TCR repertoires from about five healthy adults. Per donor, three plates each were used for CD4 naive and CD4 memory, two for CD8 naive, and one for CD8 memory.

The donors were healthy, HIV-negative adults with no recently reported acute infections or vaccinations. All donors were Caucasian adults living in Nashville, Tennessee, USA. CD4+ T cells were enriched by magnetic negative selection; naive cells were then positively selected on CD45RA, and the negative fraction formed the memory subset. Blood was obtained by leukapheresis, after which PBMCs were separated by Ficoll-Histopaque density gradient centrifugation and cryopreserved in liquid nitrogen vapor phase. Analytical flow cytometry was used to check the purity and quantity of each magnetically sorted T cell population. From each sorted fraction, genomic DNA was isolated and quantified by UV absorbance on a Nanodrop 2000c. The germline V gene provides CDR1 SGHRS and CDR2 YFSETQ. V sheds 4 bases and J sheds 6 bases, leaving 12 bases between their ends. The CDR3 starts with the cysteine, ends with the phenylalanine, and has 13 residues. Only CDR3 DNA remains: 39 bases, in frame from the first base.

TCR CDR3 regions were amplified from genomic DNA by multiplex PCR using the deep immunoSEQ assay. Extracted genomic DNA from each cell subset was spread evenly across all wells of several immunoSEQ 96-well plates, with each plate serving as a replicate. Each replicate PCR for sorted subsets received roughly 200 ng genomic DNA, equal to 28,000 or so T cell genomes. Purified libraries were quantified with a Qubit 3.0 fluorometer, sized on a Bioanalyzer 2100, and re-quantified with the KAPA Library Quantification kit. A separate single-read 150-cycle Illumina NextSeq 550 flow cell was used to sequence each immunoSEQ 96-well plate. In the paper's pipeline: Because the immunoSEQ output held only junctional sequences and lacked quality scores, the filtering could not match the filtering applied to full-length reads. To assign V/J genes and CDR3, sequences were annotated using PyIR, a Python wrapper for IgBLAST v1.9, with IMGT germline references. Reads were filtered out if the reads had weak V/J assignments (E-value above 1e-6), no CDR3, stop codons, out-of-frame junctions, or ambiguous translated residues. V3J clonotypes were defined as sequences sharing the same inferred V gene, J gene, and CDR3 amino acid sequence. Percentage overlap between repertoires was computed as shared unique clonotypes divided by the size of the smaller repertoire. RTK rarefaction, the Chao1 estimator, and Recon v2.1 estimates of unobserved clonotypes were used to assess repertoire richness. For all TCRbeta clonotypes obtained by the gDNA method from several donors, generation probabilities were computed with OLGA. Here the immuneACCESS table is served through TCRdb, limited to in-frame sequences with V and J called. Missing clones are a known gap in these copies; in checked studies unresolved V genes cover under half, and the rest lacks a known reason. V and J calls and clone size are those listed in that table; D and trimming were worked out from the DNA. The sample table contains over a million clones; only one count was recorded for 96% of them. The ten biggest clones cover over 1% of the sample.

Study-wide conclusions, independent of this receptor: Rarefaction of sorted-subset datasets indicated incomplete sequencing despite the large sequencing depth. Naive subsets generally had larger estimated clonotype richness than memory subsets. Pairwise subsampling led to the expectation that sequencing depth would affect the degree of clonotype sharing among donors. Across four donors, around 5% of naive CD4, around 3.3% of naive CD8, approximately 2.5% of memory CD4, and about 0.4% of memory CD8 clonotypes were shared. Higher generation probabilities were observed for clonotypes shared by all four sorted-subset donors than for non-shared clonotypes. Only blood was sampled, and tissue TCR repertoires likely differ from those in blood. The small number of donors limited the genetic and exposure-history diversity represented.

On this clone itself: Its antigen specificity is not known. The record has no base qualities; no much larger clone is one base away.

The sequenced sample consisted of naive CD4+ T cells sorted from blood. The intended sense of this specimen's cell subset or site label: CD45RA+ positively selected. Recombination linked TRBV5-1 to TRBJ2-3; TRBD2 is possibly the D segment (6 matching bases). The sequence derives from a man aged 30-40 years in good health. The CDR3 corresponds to CASSPGSWDTQYF. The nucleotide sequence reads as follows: TGCGCCAGCAGCCCCGGGAGTTGGGATACGCAGTATTTT.